A selection of T cell receptor beta chains follows, all from one sample in a study of T-cell memory formation after mild COVID-19. TCRdb re-called the 5' RACE reads with MiXCR, one entry per CDR3 protein. Of roughly 350,000 distinct CDR3 sequences detected, over 25% appear once; the ten largest clones hold about 14%. Sequenced sample: PBMCs or a T cell subset sorted from them (not recorded which). The source is an adult woman who had mild COVID-19 (a few samples of this study predate the infection). Cell type and time point are not known. The CDR3 runs from the conserved cysteine through the conserved F or W. A D gene is named only where the DNA matches it firmly. For some rows the clone size is stated as once, few or many, or as a class when expanded; others skip it.

J gene: TRBJ1-4
clone size: NA
D gene: TRBD1
V gene: TRBV9
CDR3 protein: CASSETGSNEKLFF
CDR3 DNA: TGTGCCAGCAGCGAGACAGGGTCAAATGAAAAACTGTTTTTT

J gene: TRBJ2-5
clone size: NA
D gene: NA
V gene: TRBV7-6
CDR3 protein: CASSRTRSGSETQYF
CDR3 DNA: TGTGCCAGCAGCCGCACTAGGTCCGGTTCCGAGACCCAGTACTTC

J gene: TRBJ2-1
clone size: NA
D gene: NA
V gene: TRBV24-1
CDR3 protein: CATSDLVRPNEQFF
CDR3 DNA: TGTGCCACCAGTGATTTGGTCCGCCCGAATGAGCAGTTCTTC

J gene: TRBJ2-6
clone size: NA
D gene: NA
V gene: TRBV18
CDR3 protein: CASSPQRRGAGANVLTF
CDR3 DNA: TGTGCCAGCTCACCACAGAGGAGAGGGGCTGGGGCCAACGTCCTGACTTTC

J gene: TRBJ2-7
clone size: few
D gene: TRBD2
V gene: TRBV4-3
CDR3 protein: CASSPSPSGNYEQYF
CDR3 DNA: TGCGCCAGCAGCCCCTCGCCTAGCGGGAACTACGAGCAGTACTTC

J gene: TRBJ2-7
clone size: few
D gene: TRBD2
V gene: TRBV13
CDR3 protein: CASREQAGLANEQYF
CDR3 DNA: TGTGCCAGCAGAGAACAAGCGGGACTAGCTAACGAGCAGTACTTC

J gene: TRBJ2-1
clone size: NA
D gene: NA
V gene: TRBV2
CDR3 protein: CASSIGWLTEQFF
CDR3 DNA: TGTGCCAGCAGCATCGGATGGTTAACTGAGCAGTTCTTC

J gene: TRBJ2-2
clone size: once
D gene: NA
V gene: TRBV7-3
CDR3 protein: CASSVGIAGELFF
CDR3 DNA: TGTGCCAGCAGCGTCGGAATCGCCGGGGAGCTGTTTTTT

J gene: TRBJ2-4
clone size: NA
D gene: NA
V gene: TRBV5-1
CDR3 protein: CASSLSPGAKNIQYF
CDR3 DNA: TGCGCCAGCAGCTTGTCCCCCGGGGCCAAAAACATTCAGTACTTC

J gene: TRBJ2-3
clone size: NA
D gene: TRBD1
V gene: TRBV5-6
CDR3 protein: CASSMRTGGFTDTQYF
CDR3 DNA: TGTGCCAGCAGTATGCGGACAGGGGGCTTCACAGATACGCAGTATTTT

J gene: TRBJ1-6
clone size: few
D gene: NA
V gene: TRBV12-3/TRBV12-4
CDR3 protein: CASSWGGGDSPLHF
CDR3 DNA: TGTGCCAGCAGTTGGGGTGGAGGAGATTCACCCCTCCACTTT

J gene: TRBJ2-5
clone size: NA
D gene: NA
V gene: TRBV13
CDR3 protein: CASRAGRETQYF
CDR3 DNA: TGTGCCAGCCGGGCGGGACGGGAGACCCAGTACTTC

J gene: TRBJ2-7
clone size: NA
D gene: NA
V gene: TRBV4-1
CDR3 protein: CASSQEINRWGNTYEQYF
CDR3 DNA: TGCGCCAGCAGCCAAGAAATAAACAGGTGGGGTAACACCTACGAGCAGTACTTC

J gene: TRBJ2-2
clone size: NA
D gene: NA
V gene: TRBV25-1
CDR3 protein: CAAWDGELFF
CDR3 DNA: TGTGCCGCTTGGGACGGGGAGCTGTTTTTT

J gene: TRBJ1-1
clone size: few
D gene: NA
V gene: TRBV24-1
CDR3 protein: CATSDFPNTEAFF
CDR3 DNA: TGTGCCACCAGTGATTTTCCGAACACTGAAGCTTTCTTT

J gene: TRBJ2-1
clone size: NA
D gene: TRBD1
V gene: TRBV4-3
CDR3 protein: CASSQDVGTVDEQFF
CDR3 DNA: TGCGCCAGCAGCCAAGATGTTGGGACAGTCGATGAGCAGTTCTTC

J gene: TRBJ2-2
clone size: NA
D gene: NA
V gene: TRBV5-1
CDR3 protein: CASSLVGGELFF
CDR3 DNA: TGCGCCAGCAGCTTGGTGGGCGGGGAGCTGTTTTTT

J gene: TRBJ2-7
clone size: few
D gene: NA
V gene: TRBV11-3
CDR3 protein: CASSLPSGGGRQYF
CDR3 DNA: TGTGCCAGCAGCTTACCCTCCGGGGGAGGAAGGCAGTACTTC

J gene: TRBJ2-1
clone size: once
D gene: NA
V gene: TRBV20-1
CDR3 protein: CSAPLTTVGHEQFF
CDR3 DNA: TGCAGTGCCCCCCTAACTACCGTGGGGCATGAGCAGTTCTTC

J gene: TRBJ2-1
clone size: NA
D gene: NA
V gene: TRBV19
CDR3 protein: CASSILGNEQFF
CDR3 DNA: TGTGCCAGTAGTATACTCGGCAATGAGCAGTTCTTC

J gene: TRBJ2-5
clone size: few
D gene: TRBD1
V gene: TRBV3-1
CDR3 protein: CASSHSRDRQETQYF
CDR3 DNA: TGTGCCAGCAGCCACTCCCGGGACAGGCAAGAGACCCAGTACTTC

J gene: TRBJ2-3
clone size: few
D gene: NA
V gene: TRBV6-5
CDR3 protein: CASSYSDEQGPSTDTQYF
CDR3 DNA: TGTGCCAGCAGTTACAGTGACGAACAGGGCCCTAGCACAGATACGCAGTATTTT

J gene: TRBJ1-3
clone size: NA
D gene: NA
V gene: TRBV6-5
CDR3 protein: CASSYGRSGNTIYF
CDR3 DNA: TGTGCCAGCAGTTACGGCAGGTCTGGAAACACCATATATTTT

J gene: TRBJ2-3
clone size: few
D gene: NA
V gene: TRBV7-9
CDR3 protein: CASSLVSGGVKYTQYF
CDR3 DNA: TGTGCCAGCAGCTTAGTTAGCGGAGGGGTCAAGTATACGCAGTATTTT

J gene: TRBJ2-1
clone size: NA
D gene: NA
V gene: TRBV7-9
CDR3 protein: CASSLGNLNEQFF
CDR3 DNA: TGTGCCAGCAGCTTAGGGAATCTTAATGAGCAGTTCTTC

J gene: TRBJ2-7
clone size: NA
D gene: NA
V gene: TRBV6-5
CDR3 protein: CASSYAAGGTYEQYF
CDR3 DNA: TGTGCCAGCAGCTACGCGGCCGGCGGAACCTACGAGCAGTACTTC

J gene: TRBJ2-1
clone size: few
D gene: TRBD1
V gene: TRBV12-3/TRBV12-4
CDR3 protein: CASSFGQGLVYNEQFF
CDR3 DNA: TGTGCCAGCAGTTTCGGACAGGGGCTAGTCTACAATGAGCAGTTCTTC

J gene: TRBJ2-1
clone size: few
D gene: NA
V gene: TRBV7-2
CDR3 protein: CASSPLAAYEQFF
CDR3 DNA: TGTGCCAGCAGCCCATTAGCTGCATACGAGCAGTTCTTC

J gene: TRBJ2-7
clone size: few
D gene: NA
V gene: TRBV6-2/TRBV6-3
CDR3 protein: CASSDRKQYF
CDR3 DNA: TGTGCCAGCAGCGACAGGAAGCAGTACTTC

J gene: TRBJ2-7
clone size: NA
D gene: NA
V gene: TRBV6-1
CDR3 protein: CASSEDGGRPYEQYF
CDR3 DNA: TGTGCCAGCAGTGAAGATGGCGGCCGACCCTACGAGCAGTACTTC

J gene: TRBJ2-2
clone size: few
D gene: TRBD1
V gene: TRBV5-1
CDR3 protein: CASSPGTGGNTGELFF
CDR3 DNA: TGCGCCAGCAGCCCCGGGACAGGGGGAAACACCGGGGAGCTGTTTTTT

J gene: TRBJ2-1
clone size: once
D gene: TRBD2
V gene: TRBV5-6
CDR3 protein: CASSWDYYNEQFF
CDR3 DNA: TGTGCCAGCAGCTGGGACTATTACAATGAGCAGTTCTTC

J gene: TRBJ2-5
clone size: NA
D gene: NA
V gene: TRBV5-1
CDR3 protein: CASSGESGELGGQYF
CDR3 DNA: TGCGCCAGCAGCGGCGAGAGTGGGGAGCTTGGTGGCCAGTACTTC

J gene: TRBJ1-1
clone size: few
D gene: NA
V gene: TRBV5-1
CDR3 protein: CASSSTTLGGAPEAFF
CDR3 DNA: TGCGCCAGCAGCTCCACAACTCTGGGGGGGGCACCTGAAGCTTTCTTT

J gene: TRBJ2-3
clone size: few
D gene: NA
V gene: TRBV25-1
CDR3 protein: CASREYRADTQYF
CDR3 DNA: TGTGCCAGCAGAGAATACAGGGCAGATACGCAGTATTTT

J gene: TRBJ2-1
clone size: many
D gene: NA
V gene: TRBV10-3
CDR3 protein: CAIGHGGDNEQFF
CDR3 DNA: TGTGCCATCGGACACGGAGGGGACAATGAGCAGTTCTTC

J gene: TRBJ2-2
clone size: NA
D gene: TRBD1
V gene: TRBV20-1
CDR3 protein: CSARDWAPGQGNTGELFF
CDR3 DNA: TGCAGTGCTAGAGATTGGGCCCCGGGACAGGGGAACACCGGGGAGCTGTTTTTT

J gene: TRBJ2-5
clone size: NA
D gene: TRBD2
V gene: TRBV3-1
CDR3 protein: CASSQGAGGGETQYF
CDR3 DNA: TGTGCCAGCAGCCAAGGGGCGGGGGGAGGAGAGACCCAGTACTTC

J gene: TRBJ2-3
clone size: few
D gene: NA
V gene: TRBV6-5
CDR3 protein: CASSTRTASTDTQYF
CDR3 DNA: TGTGCCAGCAGTACAAGGACAGCTAGCACAGATACGCAGTATTTT

J gene: TRBJ2-7
clone size: few
D gene: TRBD1
V gene: TRBV6-5
CDR3 protein: CASSSNTGTGYHEQYF
CDR3 DNA: TGTGCCAGCAGTTCGAATACCGGGACAGGGTACCACGAGCAGTACTTC

J gene: TRBJ2-1
clone size: few
D gene: TRBD2
V gene: TRBV20-1
CDR3 protein: CSARDRGTSASYNEQFF
CDR3 DNA: TGCAGTGCTAGAGATCGAGGGACTAGCGCATCCTACAATGAGCAGTTCTTC

J gene: TRBJ2-2
clone size: few
D gene: NA
V gene: TRBV5-6
CDR3 protein: CASRLGRNTGELFF
CDR3 DNA: TGTGCCAGCCGATTGGGCCGAAACACCGGGGAGCTGTTTTTT

J gene: TRBJ2-7
clone size: NA
D gene: TRBD2
V gene: TRBV2
CDR3 protein: CASSKSGRALPEQYF
CDR3 DNA: TGTGCCAGCAGTAAAAGCGGGAGGGCTCTCCCCGAGCAGTACTTC